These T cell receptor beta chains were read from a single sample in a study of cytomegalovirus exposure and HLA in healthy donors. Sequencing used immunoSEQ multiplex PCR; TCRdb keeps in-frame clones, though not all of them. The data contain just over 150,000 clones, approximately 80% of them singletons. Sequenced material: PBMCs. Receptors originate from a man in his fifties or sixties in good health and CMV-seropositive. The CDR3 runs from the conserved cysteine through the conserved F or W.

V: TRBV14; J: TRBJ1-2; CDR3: CASSLLTQGNYGYTF
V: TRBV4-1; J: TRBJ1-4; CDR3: CASSHAYGEKLFF
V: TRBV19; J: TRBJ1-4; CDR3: CASSARGEKLFF
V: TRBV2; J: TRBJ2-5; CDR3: CASSEVSSGSPQSSQYF
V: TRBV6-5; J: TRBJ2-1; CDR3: CASNSRGYNEQFF
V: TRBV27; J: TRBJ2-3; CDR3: CASSHSTDTQYF
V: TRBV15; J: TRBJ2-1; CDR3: CATSRDKSASYNEQFF
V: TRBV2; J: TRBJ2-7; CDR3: CASQSGTAAYEQYF
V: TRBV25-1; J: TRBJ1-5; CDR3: CASAPKGGADWNQPQHF
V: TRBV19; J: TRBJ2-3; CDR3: CASQRGGRADTQYF
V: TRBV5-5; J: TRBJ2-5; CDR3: CASSLELESETQYF
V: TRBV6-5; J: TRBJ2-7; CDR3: CASSVDITYEQYF